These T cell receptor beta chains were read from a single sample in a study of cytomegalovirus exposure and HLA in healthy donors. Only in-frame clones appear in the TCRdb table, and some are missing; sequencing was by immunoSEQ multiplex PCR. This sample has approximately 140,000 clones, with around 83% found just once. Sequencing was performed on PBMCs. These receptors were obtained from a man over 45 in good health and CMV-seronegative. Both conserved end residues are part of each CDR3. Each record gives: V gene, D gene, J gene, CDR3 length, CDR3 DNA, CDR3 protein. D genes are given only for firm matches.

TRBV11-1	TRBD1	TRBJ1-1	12	TGTGCCAGCAGCTTCGGGGACAGTAAAGCTTTCTTT	CASSFGDSKAFF
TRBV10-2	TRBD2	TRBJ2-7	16	TGCGCCAGCAGTGAGTCTGCGGGAGCTGCCTCCTACGAGCAGTACTTC	CASSESAGAASYEQYF
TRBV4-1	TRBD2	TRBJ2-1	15	TGCGCCAGCAGAAAGGGACTAGCCGGGAACAATGAGCAGTTCTTC	CASRKGLAGNNEQFF
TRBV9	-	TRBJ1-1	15	TGTGCCAGCAGCGTAGACGGACAGCAGAACACTGAAGCTTTCTTT	CASSVDGQQNTEAFF
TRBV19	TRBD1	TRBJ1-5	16	TGTGCCAGTAGTATAAGGGGACAGGCCCCCAATCAGCCCCAGCATTTT	CASSIRGQAPNQPQHF
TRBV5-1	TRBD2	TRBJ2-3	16	TGCGCCAGCAGCTCACCGGGACTAGCGGAACAAGATGCGCAGTATTTT	CASSSPGLAEQDAQYF
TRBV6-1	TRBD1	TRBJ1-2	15	TGTGCCAGCAGTATTACCGGGACAGGGGGCTATGGCTACACCTTC	CASSITGTGGYGYTF
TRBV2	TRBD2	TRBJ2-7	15	TGTGCCAGCAGATGGAAAGCGGGGGGGCTCTACGAGCAGTACTTC	CASRWKAGGLYEQYF
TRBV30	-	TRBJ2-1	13	TGTGCCTGGCGAGGGGGGGCTTTAGATGAGCAGTTCTTC	CAWRGGALDEQFF
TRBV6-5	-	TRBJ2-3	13	TGTGCCAGCCGGGTCGGAGAGACCCATACGCAGTATTTT	CASRVGETHTQYF
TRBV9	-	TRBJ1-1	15	TGTGCCAGCAGCGTAGTAGGAGCCTTGAACACTGAAGCTTTCTTT	CASSVVGALNTEAFF
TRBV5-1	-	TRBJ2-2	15	TGCGCCAGCAGCTTATCACCGGGATCCACCGGGGAGCTGTTTTTT	CASSLSPGSTGELFF
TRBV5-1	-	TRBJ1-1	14	TGCGCCAGCAGCTTCACAGGCCTGAACACTGAAGCTTTCTTT	CASSFTGLNTEAFF
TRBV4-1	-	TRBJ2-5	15	TGCGCCAGCAGCCAAGGTCAGGGGCGGGCAGAGACCCAGTACTTC	CASSQGQGRAETQYF
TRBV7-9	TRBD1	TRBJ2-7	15	TGTGCCAGCAGTGGCCGGGACAGGGACTCCTACGAGCAGTACTTC	CASSGRDRDSYEQYF
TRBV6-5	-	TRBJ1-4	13	TGTGCCAGCAGTCGAGTAATCGATGAAAAACTGTTTTTT	CASSRVIDEKLFF
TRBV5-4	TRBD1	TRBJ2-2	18	TGTGCCAGCAGCTTGGGGGCGCGAGGGACAGGGGGGGTCGGGGAGCTGTTTTTT	CASSLGARGTGGVGELFF